One and the same sample provided the 32 T cell receptor beta chains below, sequenced in a study of T-cell memory formation after mild COVID-19. TCRdb reanalysed the 5' RACE reads using MiXCR and keeps one entry per CDR3 protein. The sample carries over 350,000 distinct CDR3 sequences, about 24% recorded once. Sequencing used PBMCs or a T cell subset sorted from them (not recorded which). Source of these receptors: an adult woman who had mild COVID-19 (a few samples of this study predate the infection). Cell type and time point are not known.

This clonotype was counted only a few times. CDR3 nucleotide sequence: TGCAGTGCTAGTCGCACAGGGAGGGAGACCCAGTACTTC. This translates into CSASRTGRETQYF. The rearrangement uses TRBV20-1 and TRBJ2-5; D is tentatively TRBD1 or TRBD2 (6 bases each). V lost 3 bases, J lost 5 bases, and 13 bases lay in between. The V gene's germline CDR1 is DFQATT and CDR2 SNEGSKA (reference sequence). This CDR3 contains 13 residues.

This clonotype was seen a handful of times. V is TRBV12-3 or TRBV12-4 and J is TRBJ2-1; 7 bases map to TRBD1. Trimming cost V 5 bases and J 1 base; bases outside gene matches: 2. The CDR3 is 14 residues long. In DNA, the CDR3 is TGTGCCAGCAGTCCGACAGGGTCCTACAATGAGCAGTTCTTC. It codes for CASSPTGSYNEQFF.

This clonotype was recorded once. The chain joins TRBV5-1 to TRBJ1-1, with D perhaps TRBD1 (6 bases). V shed 2 bases and J shed 1 base, with 15 bases lying between them. Looked up from germline, CDR1 is SGHRS and CDR2 is YFSETQ. The CDR3 covers 16 residues. CDR3 residues: CASSLEGGWSNTEAFF. In DNA form, the CDR3 reads TGCGCCAGCAGCTTAGAAGGGGGGTGGTCGAACACTGAAGCTTTCTTT.

This clonotype was picked up many times. The chain carries TRBV18 and TRBJ2-6, with D unresolved. V shed 3 bases and J shed 0 bases, with 12 bases lying between them. The germline gives CDR1 KGHSH, CDR2 LQKENI. The CDR3 is 17 residues long. This chain's CDR3 is CASSPSGRVSGANVLTF. The CDR3 DNA reads as TGTGCCAGCTCACCCTCGGGCAGAGTCTCTGGGGCCAACGTCCTGACTTTC.

This chain uses TRBV20-1 with TRBJ2-1, with 7 bases fitting TRBD1. V was pared by 6 bases and J by 0 bases, with 5 bases of the junction left unmatched. CDR1 DFQATT and CDR2 SNEGSKA come from the germline V gene (reference sequence). CDR3 size: 14 residues. The CDR3 reads CSALRGLSYNEQFF. CDR3 coding DNA: TGCAGTGCCTTAAGGGGGCTCTCCTACAATGAGCAGTTCTTC.

In this sample, this clonotype turned up a few times. This rearrangement joins TRBV7-6 to TRBJ1-1, with 8 bases aligning to TRBD1. The CDR3 runs 16 residues. Germline lookup yields CDR1 SGHVS and CDR2 FNYEAQ. The V and J ends lost 4 bases and 1 base, in that order; junction bases with no gene match: 8. In nucleotides, the CDR3 is TGTGCCAGCAGCTCAGGCGTAGGACAGGGGAACACTGAAGCTTTCTTT. As protein: CASSSGVGQGNTEAFF.

V usage is TRBV6-2 or TRBV6-3 and J usage is TRBJ2-2; tentatively, D is TRBD2 (6 bases). The CDR3 runs 15 residues. Germline CDR1 is MNHEY and CDR2 is SVGEGT. Trimming left V 5 bases short and J 3 bases short, with 13 bases between. CDR3 nucleotide sequence: TGTGCCAGCAGTCGGGCTAGCGAGGACACCGGGGAGCTGTTTTTT. Protein sequence: CASSRASEDTGELFF.

The rearrangement uses TRBV5-1 and TRBJ1-2; D is undetermined. The germline V gene has CDR1 SGHRS and CDR2 YFSETQ. This CDR3 has 14 amino acids. The V gene lost 2 bases and the J gene lost 3 bases, with 11 bases spanning the gap. The DNA for the CDR3 is TGCGCCAGCAGCTTCCTGGATAGGGACTATGGCTACACCTTC. Its protein product is CASSFLDRDYGYTF.

The chain joins TRBV20-1 to TRBJ2-2; D possibly corresponds to TRBD1 (5 bases). Germline V gene data show CDR1 as DFQATT and CDR2 as SNEGSKA (reference sequence). Between the trimmed V and J ends, which lost 0 bases and 5 bases, there was a span of 10 bases. This CDR3 has 14 residues. CDR3 loop: CSAREGRETGELFF. CDR3 sequence (DNA): TGCAGTGCTAGAGAGGGCAGGGAAACCGGGGAGCTGTTTTTT.

The genes are TRBV2 and TRBJ2-7; TRBD1 matches 8 bases. CDR1 and CDR2 from the germline V gene are SNHLY and FYNNEI. V was clipped by 3 bases and J by 0 bases; unmatched bases: 10. The CDR3 totals 17 residues. The CDR3 is CASSDGYRDRISYEQYF. The CDR3, as DNA: TGTGCCAGCAGTGACGGATACCGGGACAGGATCTCCTACGAGCAGTACTTC.

This clonotype has only a few counts. The rearrangement joins TRBV10-3 to TRBJ2-3; 10 nucleotides match TRBD2. Per the germline V gene, CDR1 is ENHRY and CDR2 is SYGVKD. The CDR3 consists of 16 residues. Trimming removed 0 bases from V and 2 bases from J; junction bases left unmatched: 2. The CDR3 is CAISESTSGNTDTQYF. The CDR3 region has the DNA TGTGCCATCAGTGAGTCAACTAGCGGGAACACAGATACGCAGTATTTT.

This chain joins TRBV6-2 or TRBV6-3 and TRBJ2-2, with D possibly TRBD1 on 6 matching bases. The V end lost 9 bases, the J end lost 0 bases, and 11 bases lay between the germline ends. Germline V lookup: CDR1 MNHEY, CDR2 SVGEGT. The CDR3 consists of 14 residues. The CDR3 region has the DNA TGTGCCAGTCACAGGGCCACGAACACCGGGGAGCTGTTTTTT. Amino acids: CASHRATNTGELFF.

V and J are TRBV3-1 and TRBJ2-7; 10 bases are a match to TRBD1. The CDR3 consists of 15 residues. CDR1 is LGHDT and CDR2 is YNNKEL in the germline V gene (reference sequence). After removal of 1 base from V and 4 bases from J, the junction contained 4 bases not matched to a gene. The CDR3 loop reads CASSQGGQGPYEQYF. In DNA, the CDR3 is TGTGCCAGCAGCCAAGGGGGACAGGGGCCATACGAGCAGTACTTC.

This clonotype was detected a few times. CDR3: CASSKTAGDGNEQFF. The CDR3 DNA sequence: TGTGCCAGCAGCAAAACAGCGGGGGATGGGAATGAGCAGTTCTTC. The rearrangement links TRBV21-1 to TRBJ2-1; the D call in the table, TRBD2, was not verified against the DNA. TRBV21-1 is labeled a pseudogene. This CDR3 contains 15 residues.

The table lists this clonotype with a few counts. The chain has TRBV12-3 or TRBV12-4 and TRBJ1-1; 7 bases are a match to TRBD1. The CDR3 length is 13 residues. With 6 bases clipped from V and 6 bases from J, the junction kept 7 bases outside the gene matches. Here the CDR3 DNA reads TGTGCCAGCAGCTCCGGACAGGAGGCTGAAGCTTTCTTT. Protein: CASSSGQEAEAFF.

The chain recombines TRBV6-8 with TRBJ2-3; 11 bases fit TRBD2. The CDR3 loop spans 17 amino acids. Germline V lookup: CDR1 MNHGY, CDR2 SAAAGT. Trimming at V came to 4 bases and at J to 3 bases, leaving 9 bases not matched to a gene. CDR3 sequence: CASSSGLADERTDTQYF. DNA of the CDR3: TGTGCCAGCAGTTCGGGACTAGCGGACGAACGAACAGATACGCAGTATTTT.

Only a few counts were recorded for this clonotype. DNA of the CDR3: TGCGCCAGCAGCTTGCTTAGATCGCCGGGACAGGGGGCCTCAAACTATGGCTACACCTTC. This translates into CASSLLRSPGQGASNYGYTF. The chain has TRBV5-1 and TRBJ1-2; 12 bases agree with TRBD1. V shed 1 base, J shed 2 bases, and the junction held 15 bases outside the gene matches. Germline V gene sequence: CDR1 SGHRS, CDR2 YFSETQ. The CDR3 runs to 20 residues.

The V call is TRBV7-9, the J call TRBJ1-5; TRBD1 might be the D (6 bases). V was trimmed by 3 bases and J by 3 bases, leaving 9 bases between them. This CDR3 contains 14 residues. Germline V gives CDR1 SEHNR, CDR2 FQNEAQ (reference sequence). DNA for the CDR3: TGTGCCAGCAGCTTGGACAGCTTCAATCAGCCCCAGCATTTT. Translated, it gives CASSLDSFNQPQHF.

This clonotype was seen more than once but under ten times. The chain couples TRBV20-1 to TRBJ2-7; TRBD2 is a possible D gene (6 bases). Trimming took 3 bases from V and 9 from J, leaving 18 bases between them. This CDR3 is 13 amino acids long. Germline V lookup: CDR1 DFQATT, CDR2 SNEGSKA (reference sequence). Here the CDR3 reads CSASEAVRGVQYF. The CDR3 DNA reads as TGCAGTGCTAGTGAGGCCGTCCGCGGGGTGCAGTACTTC.

This rearrangement joins TRBV20-1 to TRBJ1-1; possibly TRBD1 for D (5 bases). Germline CDR1 reads DFQATT; CDR2 reads SNEGSKA (reference sequence). Trimming took 1 base from V and 9 from J, leaving 21 bases between them. This CDR3 spans 15 amino acids. CDR3 bases: TGCAGTGCTAGAGGAATTGGGGCAGAGACATCTAAAGCTTTCTTT. Translated, it gives CSARGIGAETSKAFF.

This clonotype has more than one count but fewer than ten. The chain carries TRBV29-1 and TRBJ2-1; TRBD2 aligns across 8 bases. This CDR3 has 13 residues. CDR1 is SQVTM and CDR2 is ANQGSEA in the germline V gene. With V trimmed by 7 bases and J by 15 bases, 17 bases remained unmatched. DNA of the CDR3: TGCAGCGCCGTGGGGCTAGCGGGTTCTCTCTCGTTCTTC. It specifies CSAVGLAGSLSFF.

This chain uses TRBV12-3 or TRBV12-4 with TRBJ2-7; TRBD2 matches at 8 bases. This CDR3 region has 14 residues. V dropped 5 bases and J dropped 4; count of bases not matched to a gene: 7. The CDR3 bases are TGTGCCAGCAGTCCAAGGCGGGGGGAATACGAGCAGTACTTC. Translation gives CASSPRRGEYEQYF.

This clonotype was recorded many times. The chain carries TRBV20-1 and TRBJ1-2; D ambiguous. Trimming removed 1 base from V and 0 bases from J, with 0 bases in between. Germline V gives CDR1 DFQATT, CDR2 SNEGSKA (reference sequence). The CDR3 has 11 amino acids. CDR3 amino acids: CSARANYGYTF. The CDR3 nucleotides are TGCAGTGCTAGAGCTAACTATGGCTACACCTTC.

V gene TRBV4-3 combines with J gene TRBJ1-1; D is unresolved. The V and J ends lost 0 bases and 3 bases respectively, with 8 bases between them. This CDR3 has 14 residues. The V gene's germline CDR1 is LGHNA and CDR2 YSLEER. CDR3 amino acids: CASSQDVGHTEAFF. CDR3 sequence (DNA): TGCGCCAGCAGCCAAGATGTGGGTCACACTGAAGCTTTCTTT.

This clonotype was found a few times. The chain has TRBV12-3 or TRBV12-4 and TRBJ2-5, with D tentatively TRBD1 (6 bases). This CDR3 has 16 amino acids. Between the trimmed V and J ends, which lost 2 bases and 2 bases, there was a span of 15 bases. The CDR3 loop reads CASSLIGAGVQETQYF. The CDR3, as DNA: TGTGCCAGCAGTTTAATCGGCGCAGGGGTGCAAGAGACCCAGTACTTC.

The rearrangement uses TRBV14 and TRBJ2-3; D is ambiguous. V was shortened by 4 bases and J by 10 bases, with 12 bases between the two germline ends. The CDR3 totals 12 residues. Germline V gene sequence: CDR1 SGHDN, CDR2 FVKESK. CDR3 amino acids: CASSRTTIAQYF. In DNA form, the CDR3 reads TGTGCCAGCAGCCGCACCACAATAGCGCAGTATTTT.

The V and J genes are TRBV5-1 and TRBJ2-7; 8 positions match TRBD1. This CDR3 contains 15 residues. V was clipped by 3 bases and J by 3 bases; unmatched bases: 8. From germline, CDR1 is SGHRS and CDR2 YFSETQ. DNA of the CDR3: TGCGCCAGCAGCTCCTGGACAGGGCCGGGCTACGAGCAGTACTTC. This encodes CASSSWTGPGYEQYF.

This chain connects TRBV18 to TRBJ1-5, with unresolved D. CDR3 length equals 15 residues. The germline CDR1 and CDR2 sequences are KGHSH and LQKENI. V lost 3 bases and J lost 1, with 10 bases in between. DNA for the CDR3: TGTGCCAGCTCACCGATCCAGCTGAGCAATCAGCCCCAGCATTTT. Residues: CASSPIQLSNQPQHF.

This clonotype was seen a handful of times. The chain has TRBV2 and TRBJ1-1; D unclear. The V gene's germline CDR1 is SNHLY and CDR2 FYNNEI. This CDR3 is built from 12 residues. The ends were cut back, 6 bases at V and 6 bases at J, with 11 bases in the middle. CDR3 region: CASSRRTPEAFF. CDR3 nucleotide sequence: TGTGCCAGCAGCAGGAGAACCCCTGAAGCTTTCTTT.

This clonotype turned up a few times. V usage is TRBV29-1 and J usage is TRBJ2-7; 14 bases match TRBD2. The CDR3 totals 14 residues. The germline V gene has CDR1 SQVTM and CDR2 ANQGSEA. The ends lost 6 bases at V and 3 bases at J; junction bases unmatched: 4. In nucleotides, the CDR3 is TGCAGCGTCCGAGGGACTAGCGGGAGCTACGAGCAGTACTTC. It is translated as CSVRGTSGSYEQYF.

The rearrangement links TRBV3-1 to TRBJ2-1; 11 bases fit TRBD2. In germline, CDR1 is LGHDT, CDR2 YNNKEL (reference sequence). The CDR3 has 15 residues. Losses at the gene ends were 0 bases for V and 8 bases for J; bases not matched to a gene: 3. The CDR3 protein is CASSQDTSGGDEQFF. DNA for the CDR3: TGTGCCAGCAGCCAAGACACTAGCGGGGGTGATGAGCAGTTCTTC.

The CDR3 region has the DNA TGTGCCAGCAGCCTCGGGACAGCCCACACCGGGGAGCTGTTTTTT. Encoded protein: CASSLGTAHTGELFF. This chain uses TRBV9 with TRBJ2-2; 7 nucleotides line up with TRBD1. Germline V lookup: CDR1 SGDLS, CDR2 YYNGEE. V shed 4 bases and J 3 bases; nucleotides not matched to a gene: 6. The CDR3 is made up of 15 amino acids. Combining the CDR3 with reference TRBV9 and TRBJ2-2 gives the whole variable domain DSGVTQTPKHLITATGQRVTLRCSPRSGDLSVYWYQQSLDQGLQFLIQYYNGEERAKGNILERFSAQQFPDLHSELNLSSLELGDSALYFCASSLGTAHTGELFFGEGSRLTVL.